Each of the 7 T cell receptor beta chains below was sequenced from the same sample in a study of T cells after yellow fever vaccination. TCRdb reprocessed the 5' RACE reads with MiXCR, giving one entry per CDR3 protein. This table holds a few hundred thousand distinct CDR3 sequences, about 17% found once. Sequenced material: PBMCs, taken about 5 days after the first yellow fever vaccination. These TCRs come from a man in his late teens or twenties who received the YFV17D yellow fever vaccine.

This clonotype was observed a few times. The V and J genes are TRBV2 and TRBJ1-5; D gene ambiguous. This CDR3 is 15 amino acids long. Deletions cut 3 bases from V and 0 bases from J, with 9 bases between. Germline CDR1 is SNHLY and CDR2 is FYNNEI. CDR3 DNA sequence: TGTGCCAGCAGTGAGGGAGGGCATAGCAATCAGCCCCAGCATTTT. Translating it yields CASSEGGHSNQPQHF.

This clonotype has ten or more counts. This rearrangement joins TRBV5-1 to TRBJ2-5, with D perhaps matching TRBD1 (5 bases). The CDR3 sequence is 14 residues long. Trimming cost V 0 bases and J 4 bases, with 10 bases left between them. The germline CDR1 and CDR2 sequences are SGHRS and YFSETQ. The CDR3 region is CASSLDQGTETQYF. The CDR3 DNA is TGCGCCAGCAGCTTGGATCAGGGTACAGAGACCCAGTACTTC.

V and J are TRBV27 and TRBJ1-2, with TRBD1 as a possible D gene (6 bases). Germline CDR1 is MNHEY and CDR2 is SMNVEV (reference sequence). This CDR3 region has 14 residues. Deletions cut 5 bases from V and 8 bases from J, with 18 bases between. The CDR3 is CASSTYQGPGGYTF. CDR3 coding DNA: TGTGCCAGCAGTACTTATCAGGGGCCGGGGGGCTACACCTTC.

The chain combines TRBV20-1 with TRBJ2-7; the D is unclear. CDR3 length: 13 amino acids. V shed 1 base and J shed 3 bases, with 10 bases lying between them. Germline-derived CDR1 and CDR2 are DFQATT and SNEGSKA (reference sequence). The CDR3 protein is CSARVRVGYEQYF. The CDR3 nucleotides are TGCAGTGCTAGAGTACGAGTGGGCTACGAGCAGTACTTC.

The chain uses TRBV11-2 and TRBJ2-5, with 8 bases lining up with TRBD2. This CDR3 contains 18 residues. Looked up from germline, CDR1 is SGHAT and CDR2 is FQNNGV. Unmatched junction bases numbered 19, after V lost 5 bases and J lost 5 bases. The DNA of the CDR3 is TGTGCCAGCAGCCTTGAAGGGGCGCCAGCGGGGGCCCGGGAGACCCAGTACTTC. Translation: CASSLEGAPAGARETQYF.

This clonotype has just a few counts. This chain links TRBV25-1 with TRBJ2-5; unclear D gene. Germline V gene lookup returns CDR1 MGHDK and CDR2 SYGVNS. The CDR3 runs 13 residues. V was clipped by 2 bases and J by 2 bases, with 6 bases between them. CDR3 sequence reads: CASSEVGQETQYF. In nucleotides, the CDR3 is TGTGCCAGCAGTGAAGTTGGGCAAGAGACCCAGTACTTC. The whole variable domain, filled in from reference TRBV25-1 and TRBJ2-5, reads EADIYQTPRYLVIGTGKKITLECSQTMGHDKMYWYQQDPGMELHLIHYSYGVNSTEKGDLSSESTVSRIRTEHFPLTLESARPSHTSQYLCASSEVGQETQYFGPGTRLLVL.

The chain links TRBV10-3 to TRBJ2-5; TRBD2 agrees at 8 bases. CDR3 size: 15 residues. CDR1 is ENHRY and CDR2 is SYGVKD in the germline V gene. V lost 6 bases, J lost 5 bases, and 11 bases stayed unmatched. CDR3 in amino acids: CAISPTAGGGETQYF. CDR3 coding DNA: TGTGCCATCAGCCCCACGGCGGGGGGAGGCGAGACCCAGTACTTC.